The source of this TCR beta chain is a study of cytomegalovirus exposure and HLA in healthy donors. Study context: The roughly 100 million unique TCR beta sequences, from 150 million to 200 million T cells, were found by an earlier analysis.

This CDR3 spans 12 amino acids. V was pared by 9 bases and J by 7 bases, with 14 bases between. CDR1 and CDR2 (germline): SGHNT, YYREEE (reference sequence). Overall study findings and caveats: Through in vitro validation, a few CMV-associated chains were shown to be specific for CMV antigens.

In the case of this clone: What it binds is not known.

PCR amplification relied on 60 Vbeta primers (plus 13 Jbeta primers). The data were produced by immunoSEQ multiplex PCR, yet TCRdb's version contains in-frame clones alone and is incomplete. There are some 150,000 clones in the sample; about 80% occur only once, and approximately 6% lies in the top ten. This receptor was taken from a man aged 25 to 45 in good health and CMV-seropositive. The chain links TRBV5-4 to TRBJ2-1; no clear D gene. The sequenced sample was PBMCs. The CDR3 loop reads CATSSGRNEQFF. The DNA for the CDR3 is TGTGCCACGTCGTCGGGTCGGAATGAGCAGTTCTTC.